This T cell receptor beta chain was sequenced for a study of blood T cell repertoires in COVID-19. The overall study: Collection of acute and convalescent COVID-19 samples took place in the United States, Italy and Spain. PBMCs, B-cell-depleted T cells, or T cells were the source of the cDNA or gDNA that made up the material.

The junction had 16 bases not matched to a gene; V was cut back by 6 bases and J by 5 bases. From germline, CDR1 is LNHDA and CDR2 SQIVND (reference sequence). CDR3 size: 17 residues. The repertoire was sequenced with immunoSEQ multiplex PCR; TCRdb's copy has only in-frame clones and lacks some. The table lists 100,000 to 150,000 clones, roughly four fifths of them singletons. V and J are TRBV19 and TRBJ1-5, with 7 bases identical to TRBD1. The sequenced sample was peripheral blood. This receptor was obtained from a woman aged 60 to 75 with acute or convalescent COVID-19. The DNA for the CDR3 is TGTGCCAGTAGCCCCGGTGGTGGCAGGGGGGTACATCAGCCCCAGCATTTT. It encodes CASSPGGGRGVHQPQHF.